This T cell receptor (beta chain) was sequenced during a study of shared clonotypes between healthy human individuals. Whole-study results and caveats: Only blood was sampled, and tissue TCR repertoires likely differ from blood ones. Shared across a few donors were around 5% of the naive CD4 clonotypes.

CD45RO negativity and positive selection for CCR7 defined naive CD8 cells, a population that excluded terminally differentiated effector memory CD45RA+ cells. CDR3 length: 15 amino acids. Trimming stripped 6 bases from V and 3 bases from J, with 17 bases between. Germline V gene sequence: CDR1 MNHEY, CDR2 SVGAGI. Remarks on this clone: Its antigen is not known.

Sequencing was performed with immunoSEQ multiplex PCR; in TCRdb, only in-frame clones are kept and a portion is missing. The sample has around 580,000 clones, about 98% seen once. The source of this sequence is a man between 25 and 39 years old in good health. The rearrangement joins TRBV6-5 to TRBJ1-2; tentative D call: TRBD1 (6 bases). The sequenced sample consisted of naive CD8+ T cells sorted from blood. The CDR3 DNA reads as TGTGCCAGCAGCGATGGGCTGACAGGAGACTATGGCTACACCTTC. Translated: CASSDGLTGDYGYTF.